These T cell receptor beta chains were read from a single sample in a study of T-cell reconstitution after alpha-beta-depleted transplantation in children. TCRdb re-called the PCR reads through MiXCR, storing one row per CDR3 protein. The table has some 200,000 distinct CDR3 sequences, approximately 8% seen once; the top ten hold approximately 40%. Sequencing was performed on PBMCs, mostly from graft donor cells, taken 360 days after TCRalphabeta/CD19-depleted stem cell transplant. Receptors originate from a male patient aged 2 to 10 who had a stem cell transplant for acute myeloid leukemia, so the T cells may come from the graft donor. Both conserved end residues are part of each CDR3.

V	J	CDR3
TRBV5-1	TRBJ2-1	CASSPLLAGAPGEQFF
TRBV3-1	TRBJ1-1	CASSQPEWGAEAFF
TRBV5-1	TRBJ1-5	CASSLTGTENQPQHF
TRBV5-1	TRBJ2-7	CASSLKGRFYEQYF
TRBV20-1	TRBJ1-1	CSARDHREAEAFF
TRBV5-6	TRBJ2-3	CASSERLAGANTQYF
TRBV4-3	TRBJ2-1	CASSQAWYNEQFF
TRBV10-3	TRBJ2-5	CAISGTGHPGETQYF
TRBV27	TRBJ2-5	CASSPRGQETQYF
TRBV12-3/TRBV12-4	TRBJ1-6	CASSGRGYNSPLHF
TRBV12-3/TRBV12-4	TRBJ2-1	CASSSPRTTEQFF
TRBV5-1	TRBJ2-3	CASSLASGGTSCTDTQYF
TRBV15	TRBJ2-1	CATSVLRSSYNEQFF
TRBV11-2	TRBJ1-1	CASSLRQGTEAFF
TRBV28	TRBJ2-5	CASSLRSRGQWAQYF
TRBV5-1	TRBJ1-3	CASSLPGTVSGNTIYF
TRBV20-1	TRBJ2-3	CSAISRASKADTQYF
TRBV5-5	TRBJ2-1	CASSIGTGGYYEQFF
TRBV7-2	TRBJ2-1	CASSPPTSGYNEQFF
TRBV6-2/TRBV6-3	TRBJ2-7	CASSHSRTQYF
TRBV18	TRBJ2-5	CASSPKTESPRTQYF
TRBV9	TRBJ2-3	CASSSASTTSTDTQYF
TRBV25-1	TRBJ1-1	CASSPGPVNTEAFF
TRBV12-3/TRBV12-4	TRBJ2-7	CASSFTATSGRGGYEQYF
TRBV20-1	TRBJ2-7	CSARDPNYYEQYF
TRBV20-1	TRBJ2-1	CSATGDIYNEQFF
TRBV7-8	TRBJ2-5	CASSEDRVETQYF
TRBV5-1	TRBJ2-1	CASSLSPSRPPGNEQFF
TRBV9	TRBJ2-2	CASSVQAGNTGELFF
TRBV6-5	TRBJ1-1	CASSYGDPTPNTEAFF
TRBV4-2	TRBJ2-7	CASSPGLSSYEQYF
TRBV5-5	TRBJ2-7	CASSQVSAEEQYF
TRBV4-3	TRBJ2-7	CASSQELGIYEQYF
TRBV6-1	TRBJ1-1	CASDTPGQRTNTEAFF
TRBV9	TRBJ2-6	CASSAERTGASGANVLTF
TRBV20-1	TRBJ2-3	CSASGWGTDTQYF
TRBV20-1	TRBJ2-7	CSAPMTGGTYEQYF
TRBV9	TRBJ2-5	CASSVGSRAQETQYF
TRBV29-1	TRBJ2-3	CSVEDRKVTDTQYF
TRBV20-1	TRBJ2-1	CSARLRGGHNEQFF
TRBV5-1	TRBJ1-4	CASSPRDRGGEKLFF
TRBV12-5	TRBJ2-4	CASGLPRKGPLGIQYF
TRBV29-1	TRBJ1-1	CSVEGERGANTEAFF
TRBV12-3/TRBV12-4	TRBJ2-7	CASSYGGGPYEQYF
TRBV11-2	TRBJ2-7	CASSPLGQGRSYEQYF
TRBV27	TRBJ2-7	CASSLSGGRFEQYF
TRBV15	TRBJ2-2	CATSPEGNTGELFF